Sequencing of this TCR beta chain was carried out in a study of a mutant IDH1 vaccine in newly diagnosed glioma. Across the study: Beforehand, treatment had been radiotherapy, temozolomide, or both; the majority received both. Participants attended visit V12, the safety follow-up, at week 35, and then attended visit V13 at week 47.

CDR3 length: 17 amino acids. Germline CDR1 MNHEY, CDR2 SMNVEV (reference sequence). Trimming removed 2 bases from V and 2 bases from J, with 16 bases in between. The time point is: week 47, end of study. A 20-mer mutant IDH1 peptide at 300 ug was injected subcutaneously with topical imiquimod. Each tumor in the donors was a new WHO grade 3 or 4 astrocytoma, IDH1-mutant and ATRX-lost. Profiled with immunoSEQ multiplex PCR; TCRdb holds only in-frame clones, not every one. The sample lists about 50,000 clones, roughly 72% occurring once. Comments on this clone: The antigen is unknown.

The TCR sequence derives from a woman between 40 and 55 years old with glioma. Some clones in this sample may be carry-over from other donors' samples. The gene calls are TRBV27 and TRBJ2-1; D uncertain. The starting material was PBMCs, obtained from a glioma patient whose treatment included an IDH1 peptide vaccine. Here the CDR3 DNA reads TGTGCCAGCAGTTTAACAAAGCTTGGGCGAGCCTACAATGAGCAGTTCTTC. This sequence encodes CASSLTKLGRAYNEQFF.